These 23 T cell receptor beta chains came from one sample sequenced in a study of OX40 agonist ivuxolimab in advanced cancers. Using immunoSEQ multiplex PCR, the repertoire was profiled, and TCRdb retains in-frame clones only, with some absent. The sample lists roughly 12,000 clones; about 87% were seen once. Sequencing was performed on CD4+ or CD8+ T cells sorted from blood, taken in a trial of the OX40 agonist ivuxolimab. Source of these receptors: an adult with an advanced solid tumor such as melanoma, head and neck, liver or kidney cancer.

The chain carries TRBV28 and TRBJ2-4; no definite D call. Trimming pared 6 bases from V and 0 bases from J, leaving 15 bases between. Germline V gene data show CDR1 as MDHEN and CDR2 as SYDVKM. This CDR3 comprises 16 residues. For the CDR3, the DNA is TGTGCCAGCAGCCCCGGTGAGGTCTTAGCCAAAAACATTCAGTACTTC. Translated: CASSPGEVLAKNIQYF.

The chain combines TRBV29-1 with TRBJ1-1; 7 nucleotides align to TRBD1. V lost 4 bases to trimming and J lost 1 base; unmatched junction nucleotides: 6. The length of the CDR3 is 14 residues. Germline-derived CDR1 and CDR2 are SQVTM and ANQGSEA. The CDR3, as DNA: TGCAGCGTTGGAGGGGGCGCAGGGAACACTGAAGCTTTCTTT. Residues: CSVGGGAGNTEAFF.

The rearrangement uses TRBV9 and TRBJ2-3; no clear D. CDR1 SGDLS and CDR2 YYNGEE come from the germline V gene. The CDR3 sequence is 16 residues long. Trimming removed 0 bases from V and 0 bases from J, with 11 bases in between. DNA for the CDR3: TGTGCCAGCAGCGTAGGCAGCGACACGAGCACAGATACGCAGTATTTT. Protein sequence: CASSVGSDTSTDTQYF. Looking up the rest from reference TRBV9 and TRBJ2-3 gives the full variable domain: DSGVTQTPKHLITATGQRVTLRCSPRSGDLSVYWYQQSLDQGLQFLIQYYNGEERAKGNILERFSAQQFPDLHSELNLSSLELGDSALYFCASSVGSDTSTDTQYFGPGTRLTVL.

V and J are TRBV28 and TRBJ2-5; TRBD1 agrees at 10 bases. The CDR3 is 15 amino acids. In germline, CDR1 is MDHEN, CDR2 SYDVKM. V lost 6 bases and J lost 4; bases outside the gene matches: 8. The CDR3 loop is CASSLAGTGVETQYF. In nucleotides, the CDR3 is TGTGCCAGCAGCTTGGCCGGGACAGGGGTAGAGACCCAGTACTTC.

The CDR3 DNA reads as TGCGCCAGCAGCCCCCGGGGGCTGCCCGTCCTCTCCTACGAGCAGTACTTC. Amino acids: CASSPRGLPVLSYEQYF. The V call is TRBV4-1, the J call TRBJ2-7; tentatively, D is TRBD1 or TRBD2 (6 bases each). This CDR3 has 17 residues. The V gene's germline CDR1 is MGHRA and CDR2 YSYEKL. Deletions cut 4 bases from V and 0 bases from J, with 19 bases between.

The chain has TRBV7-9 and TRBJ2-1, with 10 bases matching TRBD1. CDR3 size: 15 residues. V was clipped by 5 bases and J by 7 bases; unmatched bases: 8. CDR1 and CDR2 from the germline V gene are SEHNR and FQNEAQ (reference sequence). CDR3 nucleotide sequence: TGTGCCAGCAGCATCCCGGGACAGGGGTTGAATGAGCAGTTCTTC. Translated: CASSIPGQGLNEQFF.

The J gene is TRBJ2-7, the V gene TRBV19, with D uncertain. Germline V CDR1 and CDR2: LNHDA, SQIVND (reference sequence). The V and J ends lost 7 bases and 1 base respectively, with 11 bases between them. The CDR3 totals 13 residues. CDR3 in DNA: TGTGCCAGTACCCTCGGGCCATCCTACGAGCAGTACTTC. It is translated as CASTLGPSYEQYF.

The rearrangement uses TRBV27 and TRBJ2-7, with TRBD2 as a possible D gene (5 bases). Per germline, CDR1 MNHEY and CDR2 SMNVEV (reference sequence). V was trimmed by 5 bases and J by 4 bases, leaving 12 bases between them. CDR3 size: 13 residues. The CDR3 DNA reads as TGTGCCAGCAGTAGTCGGGGTTTTTACGAGCAGTACTTC. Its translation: CASSSRGFYEQYF.

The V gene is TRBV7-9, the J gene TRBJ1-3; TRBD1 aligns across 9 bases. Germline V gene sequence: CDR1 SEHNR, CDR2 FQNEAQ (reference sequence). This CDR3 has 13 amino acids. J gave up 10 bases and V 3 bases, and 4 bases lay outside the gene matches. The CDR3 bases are TGTGCCAGCAGCTTGGGACAGGGTGAGACCATATATTTT. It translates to CASSLGQGETIYF.

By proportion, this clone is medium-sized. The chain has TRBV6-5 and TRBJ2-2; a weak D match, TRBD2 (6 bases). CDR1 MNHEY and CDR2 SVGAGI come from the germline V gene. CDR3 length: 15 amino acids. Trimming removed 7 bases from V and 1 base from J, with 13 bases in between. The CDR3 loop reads CASTKSGENTGELFF. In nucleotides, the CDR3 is TGTGCCAGCACAAAGTCGGGAGAGAACACCGGGGAGCTGTTTTTT.

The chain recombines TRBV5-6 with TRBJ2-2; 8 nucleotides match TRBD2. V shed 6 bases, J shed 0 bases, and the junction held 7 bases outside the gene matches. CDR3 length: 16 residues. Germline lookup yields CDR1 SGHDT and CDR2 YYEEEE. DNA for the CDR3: TGTGCCAGCACCTATCCGGGACTAGCGAACACCGGGGAGCTGTTTTTT. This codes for CASTYPGLANTGELFF.

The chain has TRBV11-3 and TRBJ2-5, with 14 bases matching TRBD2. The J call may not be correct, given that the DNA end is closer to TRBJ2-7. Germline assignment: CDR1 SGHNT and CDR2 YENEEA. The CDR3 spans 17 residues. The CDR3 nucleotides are TGTGCCAGCAGCTTCCCCGGACTAGCGGGAGGTCGGAACGAGCAGTACTTC. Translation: CASSFPGLAGGRNEQYF.

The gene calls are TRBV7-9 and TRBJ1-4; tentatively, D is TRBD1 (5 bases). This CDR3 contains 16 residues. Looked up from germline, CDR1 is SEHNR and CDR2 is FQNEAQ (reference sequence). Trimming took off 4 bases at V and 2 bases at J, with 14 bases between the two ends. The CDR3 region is CASSSSAGGTNEKLFF. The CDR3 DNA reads TGTGCCAGCAGCTCCTCTGCCGGGGGGACTAATGAAAAACTGTTTTTT.

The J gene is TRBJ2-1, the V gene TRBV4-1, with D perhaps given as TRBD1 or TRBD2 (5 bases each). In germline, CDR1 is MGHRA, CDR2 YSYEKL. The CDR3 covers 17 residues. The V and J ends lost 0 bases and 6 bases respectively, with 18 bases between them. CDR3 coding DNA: TGCGCCAGCAGCCAAGATCCTCGACAGCGGCCCTTCAATGAGCAGTTCTTC. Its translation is CASSQDPRQRPFNEQFF.

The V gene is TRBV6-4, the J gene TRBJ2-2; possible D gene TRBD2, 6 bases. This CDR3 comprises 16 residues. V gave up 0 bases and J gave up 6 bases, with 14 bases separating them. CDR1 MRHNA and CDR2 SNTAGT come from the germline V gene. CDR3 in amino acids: CASSDSAGTDPGELFF. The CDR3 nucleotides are TGTGCCAGCAGTGACTCCGCCGGGACTGACCCCGGGGAGCTGTTTTTT.

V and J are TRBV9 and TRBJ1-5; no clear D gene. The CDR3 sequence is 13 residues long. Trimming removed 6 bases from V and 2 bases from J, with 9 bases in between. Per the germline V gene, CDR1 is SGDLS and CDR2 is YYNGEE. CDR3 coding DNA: TGTGCCAGCAATCAAGGTGGCAATCAGCCCCAGCATTTT. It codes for CASNQGGNQPQHF.

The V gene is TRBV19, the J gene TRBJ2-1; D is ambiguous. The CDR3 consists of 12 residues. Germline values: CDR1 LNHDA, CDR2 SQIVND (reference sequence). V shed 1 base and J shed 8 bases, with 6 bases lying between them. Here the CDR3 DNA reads TGTGCCAGTAGTATAGTTGGTCATGAGCAGTTCTTC. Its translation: CASSIVGHEQFF.

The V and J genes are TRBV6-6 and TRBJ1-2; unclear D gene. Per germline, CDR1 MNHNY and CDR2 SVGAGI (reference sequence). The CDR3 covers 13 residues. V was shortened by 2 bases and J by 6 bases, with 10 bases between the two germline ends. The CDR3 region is CASSYLQIHGYTF. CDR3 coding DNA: TGTGCCAGCAGTTACCTCCAGATTCATGGCTACACCTTC.

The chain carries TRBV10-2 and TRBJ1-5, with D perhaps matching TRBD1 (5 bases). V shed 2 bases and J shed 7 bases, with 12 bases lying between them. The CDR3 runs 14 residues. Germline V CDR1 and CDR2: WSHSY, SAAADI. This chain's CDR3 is CASSEGGVWQPQHF. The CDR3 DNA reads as TGCGCCAGCAGTGAGGGAGGGGTATGGCAGCCCCAGCATTTT.

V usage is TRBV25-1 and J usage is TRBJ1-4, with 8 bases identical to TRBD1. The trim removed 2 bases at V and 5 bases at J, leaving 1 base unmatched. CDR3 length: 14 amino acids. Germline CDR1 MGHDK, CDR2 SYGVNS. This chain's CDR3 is CASSEGTGNEKLFF. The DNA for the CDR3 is TGTGCCAGCAGTGAAGGGACAGGAAATGAAAAACTGTTTTTT.

In nucleotides, the CDR3 is TGTGCCAGCAGTGAGACGTTGTCGCAGGGAACTAACTATGGCTACACCTTC. It encodes CASSETLSQGTNYGYTF. The chain combines TRBV6-1 with TRBJ1-2, with D perhaps TRBD1 (5 bases). Germline values: CDR1 MNHNS, CDR2 SASEGT. The CDR3 has 17 residues. With 3 bases removed from V and 0 bases from J, the gap between germline ends came to 17 bases.

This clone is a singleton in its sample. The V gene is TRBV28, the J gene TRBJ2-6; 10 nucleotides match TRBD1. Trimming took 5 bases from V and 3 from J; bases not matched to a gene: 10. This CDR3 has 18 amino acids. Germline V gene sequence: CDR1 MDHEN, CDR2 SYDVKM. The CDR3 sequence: CASSPRTGGTVGANVLTF. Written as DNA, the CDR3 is TGTGCCAGCAGTCCACGGACAGGGGGTACAGTTGGGGCCAACGTCCTGACTTTC.

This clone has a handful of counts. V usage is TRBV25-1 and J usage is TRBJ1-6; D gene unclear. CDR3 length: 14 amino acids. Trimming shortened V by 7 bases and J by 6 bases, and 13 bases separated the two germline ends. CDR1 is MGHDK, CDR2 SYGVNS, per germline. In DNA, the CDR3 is TGTGCCAGCAATCCCGGGAATTTTAATTCACCCCTCCACTTT. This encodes CASNPGNFNSPLHF.